The 19 T cell receptor beta chains presented below share a single source sample, sequenced in a study of blood T cell repertoires in COVID-19. The method was immunoSEQ multiplex PCR; TCRdb's version includes in-frame clones alone and lacks a portion of them. The sample includes 90,000 to 120,000 clones, about three quarters seen only once; the top ten take less than 2%. The specimen sequenced was peripheral blood. The source of these receptors is a woman aged 35 to 49 with acute or convalescent COVID-19.

This chain links TRBV10-1 with TRBJ1-5, with 7 bases aligning to TRBD1. V shed 3 bases and J 1 base; nucleotides not matched to a gene: 6. CDR1 and CDR2 from the germline V gene are WNHNN and SYGVQD (reference sequence). The CDR3 totals 16 residues. The CDR3 protein is CASSDIQGSSNQPQHF. As DNA, the CDR3 is TGCGCCAGCAGTGACATACAGGGGTCCAGCAATCAGCCCCAGCATTTT.

This clone has just a few counts. CDR3 residues: CIVGQGSTEAFF. CDR3 DNA sequence: TGCATAGTGGGACAGGGGAGCACTGAAGCTTTCTTT. The chain links TRBV29-1 to TRBJ1-1, with 10 bases matching TRBD1. Germline values: CDR1 SQVTM, CDR2 ANQGSEA. This CDR3 has 12 residues.

This clone was recorded only once. The V and J genes are TRBV7-2 and TRBJ1-3; D gene unclear. V shed 5 bases and J shed 1 base, with 9 bases lying between them. This CDR3 spans 14 amino acids. CDR1 is SGHTA and CDR2 is FQGNSA in the germline V gene. For the CDR3, the DNA is TGTGCCAGCAGCCCGTTCTTTTCTGGAAACACCATATATTTT. Translated, it gives CASSPFFSGNTIYF.

V usage is TRBV28 and J usage is TRBJ1-6; the D gene is possibly TRBD1 (5 bases). Germline CDR1 is MDHEN and CDR2 is SYDVKM. Trimming shortened V by 7 bases and J by 3 bases, and 16 bases separated the two germline ends. The CDR3 runs to 16 residues. The CDR3 sequence: CASTRSGQGYNSPLHF. CDR3 bases: TGTGCCAGCACTCGGTCGGGTCAGGGCTATAATTCACCCCTCCACTTT. Based on the CDR3 plus reference TRBV28 and TRBJ1-6, the full variable domain is DVKVTQSSRYLVKRTGEKVFLECVQDMDHENMFWYRQDPGLGLRLIYFSYDVKMKEKGDIPEGYSVSREKKERFSLILESASTNQTSMYLCASTRSGQGYNSPLHFGNGTRLTVT.

This chain uses TRBV9 with TRBJ2-7, with a weak D call TRBD1 (5 bases). The germline CDR1 and CDR2 sequences are SGDLS and YYNGEE. Deletions cut 4 bases from V and 6 bases from J, with 11 bases between. The CDR3 loop spans 12 amino acids. The CDR3 DNA sequence: TGTGCCAGCAGCAGGGGAAGTAGCGAGCAGTACTTC. This codes for CASSRGSSEQYF.

V usage is TRBV18 and J usage is TRBJ2-7; D possibly corresponds to TRBD1 (5 bases). V was clipped by 4 bases and J by 6 bases, with 7 bases between them. The V gene's germline CDR1 is KGHSH and CDR2 LQKENI. There are 11 residues in the CDR3. The CDR3 loop is CASSLDSEQYF. DNA for the CDR3: TGTGCCAGCTCACTAGACAGCGAGCAGTACTTC.

This clone showed up just a few times. In DNA, the CDR3 is TGCGCCAGCAGCCAAGCTTCGAGCAATGAGCAGTTCTTC. Translated: CASSQASSNEQFF. V usage is TRBV4-1 and J usage is TRBJ2-1; D not resolved. V dropped 1 base and J dropped 6 bases, with 7 bases sitting between them. Germline V CDR1 and CDR2: MGHRA, YSYEKL. This CDR3 has 13 amino acids.

This rearrangement joins TRBV6-1 to TRBJ2-7; 8 bases fit TRBD1. The trim removed 4 bases at V and 4 bases at J, leaving 12 bases unmatched. The CDR3 is 16 residues long. CDR1 is MNHNS, CDR2 SASEGT, per germline. CDR3 DNA: TGTGCCAGCAGTGGGACAGGGTGGGGCGTTACTTACGAGCAGTACTTC. Encoded protein: CASSGTGWGVTYEQYF.

This clone was observed once. The J gene is TRBJ2-7, the V gene TRBV21-1; the D call TRBD1 from the table was never checked on the DNA. TRBV21-1 constitutes a pseudogene. CDR3 length: 13 amino acids. CDR3 amino acids: CASSNRDIYEQYF. Written as DNA, the CDR3 is TGTGCCAGCAGCAATCGGGACATCTACGAGCAGTACTTC.

CDR3 sequence reads: CASSAWLKEGEKLFF. CDR3 in DNA: TGCGCCAGCAGCGCATGGCTTAAGGAGGGTGAAAAACTGTTTTTT. The gene calls are TRBV5-1 and TRBJ1-4, with no clear D. This CDR3 spans 15 amino acids. The germline V gene has CDR1 SGHRS and CDR2 YFSETQ. Trimming shortened V by 4 bases and J by 7 bases, and 17 bases separated the two germline ends. Using reference TRBV5-1 and TRBJ1-4 for the parts outside the CDR3, the full variable domain is KAGVTQTPRYLIKTRGQQVTLSCSPISGHRSVSWYQQTPGQGLQFLFEYFSETQRNKGNFPGRFSGRQFSNSRSEMNVSTLELGDSALYLCASSAWLKEGEKLFFGSGTQLSVL.

The chain uses TRBV9 and TRBJ1-2; no clear D. V lost 0 bases and J lost 4, with 13 bases in between. Germline CDR1 reads SGDLS; CDR2 reads YYNGEE. There are 15 residues in the CDR3. CDR3 region: CASSVAPSGAYGYTF. The CDR3 bases are TGTGCCAGCAGCGTAGCCCCCTCGGGAGCCTATGGCTACACCTTC.

The table lists this clone with a few counts. The genes are TRBV6-5 and TRBJ2-7, with TRBD1 matching over 9 bases. This CDR3 is 13 amino acids long. Germline V gives CDR1 MNHEY, CDR2 SVGAGI. Trimming removed 8 bases from V and 9 bases from J; junction bases left unmatched: 11. The CDR3 DNA reads as TGTGCCAGCTGGGACAGGGAAACTCTCGGGCAGTACTTC. Protein sequence: CASWDRETLGQYF.

The rearrangement links TRBV30 to TRBJ1-1; D is undetermined. CDR1 is GTSNPN, CDR2 SVGIG, per germline (reference sequence). Trimming took off 1 base at V and 1 base at J, with 4 bases between the two ends. The CDR3 is 12 residues long. As DNA, the CDR3 is TGTGCCTGGAGTGACGGGAACACTGAAGCTTTCTTT. Amino acids: CAWSDGNTEAFF.

The V call is TRBV20-1, the J call TRBJ1-2; D is uncertain. Germline CDR1 reads DFQATT; CDR2 reads SNEGSKA (reference sequence). The CDR3 spans 12 residues. V gave up 3 bases and J gave up 8 bases, with 13 bases separating them. The CDR3 sequence is CSASARPEGYTF. Written as DNA, the CDR3 is TGCAGTGCTAGTGCACGCCCGGAGGGCTACACCTTC.

The chain carries TRBV2 and TRBJ2-1; D may be TRBD1 (5 bases). The CDR3 has 15 residues. Looked up from germline, CDR1 is SNHLY and CDR2 is FYNNEI. Trimming left V 5 bases short and J 4 bases short, with 15 bases between. In nucleotides, the CDR3 is TGTGCCAGCAGTCCAGATAAGGACAATTACAATGAGCAGTTCTTC. Residues: CASSPDKDNYNEQFF.

This clone showed up just once. V gene TRBV5-6 combines with J gene TRBJ2-3, with TRBD2 identical over 7 bases. The CDR3 loop spans 16 amino acids. J lost 2 bases, V lost 0 bases, and 6 bases had no gene match. CDR1 SGHDT and CDR2 YYEEEE come from the germline V gene. CDR3 bases: TGTGCCAGCAGCTTGGAAGCTAGCGGATACACAGATACGCAGTATTTT. This encodes CASSLEASGYTDTQYF.

This clone was counted a single time. V is TRBV4-3 and J is TRBJ2-7; possibly TRBD1 for D (5 bases). Germline V gene data show CDR1 as LGHNA and CDR2 as YSLEER. The CDR3 sequence is 14 residues long. V lost 0 bases, J lost 6 bases, and 12 bases lay in between. The CDR3 DNA follows: TGCGCCAGCAGCCAAGATGAACAGGTCGGCGAGCAGTACTTC. It encodes CASSQDEQVGEQYF.

The gene calls are TRBV7-3 and TRBJ2-1, with 8 bases matching TRBD1. V shed 5 bases and J 6 bases; nucleotides not matched to a gene: 6. This CDR3 region has 14 residues. The V gene's germline CDR1 is SGHTA and CDR2 FQGTGA. The DNA for the CDR3 is TGTGCCAGCAGCCGCGGGACAGGTCTCAATGAGCAGTTCTTC. It is translated as CASSRGTGLNEQFF.

CDR3: CASRTGTGDTGELFF. The CDR3 nucleotides read TGTGCCAGCAGAACCGGGACAGGGGACACCGGGGAGCTGTTTTTT. This chain joins TRBV11-2 and TRBJ2-2, with TRBD1 matching 10 bases. This CDR3 is built from 15 residues. The V gene end was trimmed by 6 bases and the J gene end by 3 bases; junction bases not matched to a gene: 4. The germline V gene has CDR1 SGHAT and CDR2 FQNNGV.